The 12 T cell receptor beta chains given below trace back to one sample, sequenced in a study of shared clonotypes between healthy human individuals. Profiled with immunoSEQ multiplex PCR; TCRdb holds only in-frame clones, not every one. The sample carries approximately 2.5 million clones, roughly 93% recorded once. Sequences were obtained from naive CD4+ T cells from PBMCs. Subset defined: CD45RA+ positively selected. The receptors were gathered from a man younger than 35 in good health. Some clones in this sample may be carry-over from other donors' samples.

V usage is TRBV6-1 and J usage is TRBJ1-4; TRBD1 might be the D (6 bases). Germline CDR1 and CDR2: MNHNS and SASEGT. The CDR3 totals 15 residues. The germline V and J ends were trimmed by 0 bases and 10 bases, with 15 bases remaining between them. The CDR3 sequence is CASSEAARGIAKLFF. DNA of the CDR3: TGTGCCAGCAGTGAAGCGGCGAGGGGGATTGCAAAACTGTTTTTT.

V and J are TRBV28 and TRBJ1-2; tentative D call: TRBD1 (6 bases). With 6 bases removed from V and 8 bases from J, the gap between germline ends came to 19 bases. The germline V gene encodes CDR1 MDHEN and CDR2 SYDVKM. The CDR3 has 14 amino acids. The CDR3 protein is CASSTFPRGNGYTF. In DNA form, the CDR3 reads TGTGCCAGCAGCACCTTCCCCAGGGGAAACGGCTACACCTTC.

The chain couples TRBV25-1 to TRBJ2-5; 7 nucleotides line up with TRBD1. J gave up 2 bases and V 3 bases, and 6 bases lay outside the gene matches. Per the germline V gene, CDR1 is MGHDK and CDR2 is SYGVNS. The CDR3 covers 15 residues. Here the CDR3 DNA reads TGTGCCAGCAGTGATATGGGACAGAAACAAGAGACCCAGTACTTC. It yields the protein CASSDMGQKQETQYF.

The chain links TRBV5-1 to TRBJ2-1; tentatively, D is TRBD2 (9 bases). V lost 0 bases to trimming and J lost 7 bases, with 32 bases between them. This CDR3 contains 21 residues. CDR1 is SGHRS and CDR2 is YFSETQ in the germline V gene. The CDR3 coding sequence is TGCGCCAGCAGCTTGGTCGGGGCGGGACAGGCCGGCGCGGGAGGGTTGAATGAGCAGTTCTTC. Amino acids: CASSLVGAGQAGAGGLNEQFF.

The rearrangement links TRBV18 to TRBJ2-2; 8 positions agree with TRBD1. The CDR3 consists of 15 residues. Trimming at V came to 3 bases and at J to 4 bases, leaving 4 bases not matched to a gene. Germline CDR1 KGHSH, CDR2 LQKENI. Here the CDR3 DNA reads TGTGCCAGCTCACCGGACAGGGTAGCCACCGGGGAGCTGTTTTTT. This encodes CASSPDRVATGELFF.

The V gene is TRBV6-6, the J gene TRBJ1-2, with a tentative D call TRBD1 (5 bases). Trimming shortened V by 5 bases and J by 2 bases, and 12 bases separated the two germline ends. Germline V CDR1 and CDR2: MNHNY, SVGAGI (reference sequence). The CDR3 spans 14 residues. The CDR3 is CASSNRQSNYGYTF. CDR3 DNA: TGTGCCAGCAGTAATAGACAGTCGAACTATGGCTACACCTTC.

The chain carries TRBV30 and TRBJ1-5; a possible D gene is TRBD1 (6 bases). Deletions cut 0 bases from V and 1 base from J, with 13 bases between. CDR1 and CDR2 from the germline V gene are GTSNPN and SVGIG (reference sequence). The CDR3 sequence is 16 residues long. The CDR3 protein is CAWSVPGGASNQPQHF. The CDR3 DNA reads TGTGCCTGGAGTGTACCGGGGGGCGCGAGCAATCAGCCCCAGCATTTT. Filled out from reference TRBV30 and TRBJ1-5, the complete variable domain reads SQTIHQWPATLVQPVGSPLSLECTVEGTSNPNLYWYRQAAGRGLQLLFYSVGIGQISSEVPQNLSASRPQDRQFILSSKKLLLSDSGFYLCAWSVPGGASNQPQHFGDGTRLSIL.

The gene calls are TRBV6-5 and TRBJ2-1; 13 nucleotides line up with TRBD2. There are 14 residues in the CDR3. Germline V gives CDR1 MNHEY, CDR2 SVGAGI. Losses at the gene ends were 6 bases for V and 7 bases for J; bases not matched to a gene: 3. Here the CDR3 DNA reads TGTGCCAGCAGAGAACTAGCGGGAGGGAATGAGCAGTTCTTC. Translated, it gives CASRELAGGNEQFF.

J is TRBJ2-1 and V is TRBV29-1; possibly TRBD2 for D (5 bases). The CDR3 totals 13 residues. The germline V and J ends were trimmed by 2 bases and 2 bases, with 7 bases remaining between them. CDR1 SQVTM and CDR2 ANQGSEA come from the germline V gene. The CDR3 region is CSVERSAYNEQFF. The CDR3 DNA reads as TGCAGCGTTGAACGTAGCGCCTACAATGAGCAGTTCTTC.

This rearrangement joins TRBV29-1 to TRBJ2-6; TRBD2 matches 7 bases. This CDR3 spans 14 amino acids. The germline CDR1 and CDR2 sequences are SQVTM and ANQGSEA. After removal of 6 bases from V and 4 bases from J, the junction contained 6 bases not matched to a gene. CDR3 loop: CSVGEGPGANVLTF. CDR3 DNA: TGCAGCGTAGGGGAGGGGCCGGGGGCCAACGTCCTGACTTTC.

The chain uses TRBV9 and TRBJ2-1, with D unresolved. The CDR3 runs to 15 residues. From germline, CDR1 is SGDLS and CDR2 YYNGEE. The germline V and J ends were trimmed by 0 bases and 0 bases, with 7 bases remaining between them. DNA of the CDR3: TGTGCCAGCAGCGTAGGTTACGGCTCCTACAATGAGCAGTTCTTC. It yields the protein CASSVGYGSYNEQFF.

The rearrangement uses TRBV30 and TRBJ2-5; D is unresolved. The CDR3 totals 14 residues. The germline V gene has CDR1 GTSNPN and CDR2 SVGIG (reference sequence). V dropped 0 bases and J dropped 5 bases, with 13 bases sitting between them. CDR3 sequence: CAWSVLRARETQYF. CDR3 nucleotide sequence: TGTGCCTGGAGTGTACTGAGAGCCAGGGAGACCCAGTACTTC.